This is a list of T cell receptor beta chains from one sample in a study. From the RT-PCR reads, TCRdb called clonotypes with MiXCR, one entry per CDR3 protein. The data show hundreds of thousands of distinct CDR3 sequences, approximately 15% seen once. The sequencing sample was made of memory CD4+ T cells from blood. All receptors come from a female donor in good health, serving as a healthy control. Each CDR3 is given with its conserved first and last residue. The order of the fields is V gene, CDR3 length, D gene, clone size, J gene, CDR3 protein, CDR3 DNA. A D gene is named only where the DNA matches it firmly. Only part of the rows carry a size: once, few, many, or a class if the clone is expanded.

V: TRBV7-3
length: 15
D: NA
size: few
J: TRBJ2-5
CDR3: CASSLTPRGEETQYF
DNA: TGTGCCAGCAGCTTAACCCCGCGCGGGGAAGAGACCCAGTACTTC

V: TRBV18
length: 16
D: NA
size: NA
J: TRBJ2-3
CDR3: CASSPPLTGGTDTQYF
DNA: TGTGCCAGCTCACCACCGCTAACTGGAGGGACAGATACGCAGTATTTT

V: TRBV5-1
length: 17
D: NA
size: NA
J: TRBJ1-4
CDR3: CASSRLPGHPTNEKLFF
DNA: TGCGCCAGCAGCCGGTTGCCGGGACACCCAACTAATGAAAAACTGTTTTTT

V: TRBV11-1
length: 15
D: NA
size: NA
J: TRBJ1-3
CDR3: CASSFFQDSGNTIYF
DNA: TGTGCCAGCAGCTTTTTTCAAGATTCTGGAAACACCATATATTTT

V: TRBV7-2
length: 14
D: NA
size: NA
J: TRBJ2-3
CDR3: CASSLEFRSDTQYF
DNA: TGTGCCAGCAGCTTAGAGTTTAGGTCCGATACGCAGTATTTT

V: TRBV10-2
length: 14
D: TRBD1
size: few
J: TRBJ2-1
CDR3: CASNNRGSYNEQFF
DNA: TGCGCCAGCAATAACAGGGGCTCCTACAATGAGCAGTTCTTC

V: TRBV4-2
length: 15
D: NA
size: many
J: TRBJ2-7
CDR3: CASSQEPETSYEQYF
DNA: TGTGCCAGCAGCCAAGAGCCAGAGACTAGTTACGAGCAGTACTTC

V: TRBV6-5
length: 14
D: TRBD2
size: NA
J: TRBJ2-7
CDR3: CASSYQTSGYEQYF
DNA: TGTGCCAGCAGTTACCAGACTAGCGGCTACGAGCAGTACTTC

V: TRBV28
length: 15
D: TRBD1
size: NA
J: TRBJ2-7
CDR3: CASSSWTGGSYEQYF
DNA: TGTGCCAGCAGTTCCTGGACAGGGGGGAGCTACGAGCAGTACTTC

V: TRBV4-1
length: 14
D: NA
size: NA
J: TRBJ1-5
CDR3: CASSQDTGRQPQHF
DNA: TGCGCCAGCAGCCAAGATACAGGGCGCCAGCCCCAGCATTTT

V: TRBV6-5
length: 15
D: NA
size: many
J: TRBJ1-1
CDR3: CASKVDLNRNTEAFF
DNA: TGTGCCAGCAAAGTCGACTTGAATCGGAACACTGAAGCTTTCTTT

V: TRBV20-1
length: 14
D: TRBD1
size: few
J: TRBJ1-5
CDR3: CSAGPGQAGQPQHF
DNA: TGCAGTGCTGGACCGGGACAGGCGGGTCAGCCCCAGCATTTT

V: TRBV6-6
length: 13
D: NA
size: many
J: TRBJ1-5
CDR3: CAASIFSNQPQHF
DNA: TGTGCCGCAAGCATATTCTCCAATCAGCCCCAGCATTTT

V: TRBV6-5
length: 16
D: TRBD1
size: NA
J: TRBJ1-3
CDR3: CASRTGQGLSGNTIYF
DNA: TGTGCCAGCAGAACGGGACAGGGGCTTTCTGGAAACACCATATATTTT

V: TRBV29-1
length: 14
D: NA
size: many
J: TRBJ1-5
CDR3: CSAKGQGWDQPQHF
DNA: TGCAGCGCCAAGGGGCAGGGGTGGGACCAGCCCCAGCATTTT

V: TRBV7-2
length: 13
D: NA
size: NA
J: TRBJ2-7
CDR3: CASSSHQDAGHYF
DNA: TGTGCCAGCAGCTCCCACCAGGATGCGGGACACTACTTC

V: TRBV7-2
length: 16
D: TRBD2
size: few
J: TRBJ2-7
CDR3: CASSLASGGALYEQYF
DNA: TGTGCCAGCAGCTTAGCTAGCGGGGGAGCACTTTACGAGCAGTACTTC

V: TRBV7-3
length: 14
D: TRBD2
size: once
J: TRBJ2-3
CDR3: CASSDWGGTDTQYF
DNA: TGTGCCAGCAGCGACTGGGGGGGAACAGATACGCAGTATTTT

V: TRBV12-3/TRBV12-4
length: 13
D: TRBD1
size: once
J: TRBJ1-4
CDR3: CASRYGTAEKLFF
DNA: TGTGCCAGCAGGTACGGGACAGCTGAAAAACTGTTTTTT

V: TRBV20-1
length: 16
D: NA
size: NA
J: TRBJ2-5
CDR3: CSARDGLQGRRETQYF
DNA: TGCAGTGCTAGAGATGGTTTGCAGGGAAGAAGAGAGACCCAGTACTTC

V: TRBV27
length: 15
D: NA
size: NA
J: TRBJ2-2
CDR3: CASSLRRLDTGELFF
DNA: TGTGCCAGCAGTTTGAGACGCCTAGACACCGGGGAGCTGTTTTTT

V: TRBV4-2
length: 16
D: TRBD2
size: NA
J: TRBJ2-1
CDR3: CASSQVAGGGYNEQFF
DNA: TGTGCCAGCAGCCAAGTAGCGGGAGGGGGTTACAATGAGCAGTTCTTC

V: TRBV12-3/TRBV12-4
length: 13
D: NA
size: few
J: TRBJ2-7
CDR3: CASRLDGTYEQYF
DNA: TGTGCCAGCAGATTAGACGGGACCTACGAGCAGTACTTC

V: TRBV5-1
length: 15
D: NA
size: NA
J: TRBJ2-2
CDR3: CASSRDTTSPGELFF
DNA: TGCGCCAGCAGCCGGGACACGACCTCCCCCGGGGAGCTGTTTTTT

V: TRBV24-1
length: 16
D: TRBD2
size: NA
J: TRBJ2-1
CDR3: CATSDLGGRDPNEQFF
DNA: TGTGCCACCAGTGATTTAGGCGGGAGGGACCCCAATGAGCAGTTCTTC

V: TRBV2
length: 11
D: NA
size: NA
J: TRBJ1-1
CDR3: CASIGSRSAFF
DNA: TGTGCCAGCATCGGAAGCAGGTCGGCTTTCTTT

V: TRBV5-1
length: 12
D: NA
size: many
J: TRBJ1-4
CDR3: CASRTDNEKLFF
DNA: TGTGCCAGCAGGACAGACAATGAAAAACTGTTTTTT

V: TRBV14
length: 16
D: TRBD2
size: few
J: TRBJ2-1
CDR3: CASSPLLAGSSNEQFF
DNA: TGTGCCAGCAGCCCTCTACTAGCGGGATCTTCTAATGAGCAGTTCTTC

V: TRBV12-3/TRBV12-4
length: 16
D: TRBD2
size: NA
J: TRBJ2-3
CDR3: CASSFRTSGTGDTQYF
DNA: TGTGCCAGCAGTTTCAGGACTAGCGGGACGGGGGATACGCAGTATTTT

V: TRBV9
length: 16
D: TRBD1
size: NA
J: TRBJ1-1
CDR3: CASSVRPQGEILEAFF
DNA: TGTGCCAGCAGCGTGAGACCCCAGGGGGAGATCCTTGAAGCTTTCTTT

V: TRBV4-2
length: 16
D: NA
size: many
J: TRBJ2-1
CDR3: CASSQDGGTGYNEQFF
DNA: TGTGCCAGCAGCCAAGATGGCGGGACTGGCTACAATGAGCAGTTCTTC

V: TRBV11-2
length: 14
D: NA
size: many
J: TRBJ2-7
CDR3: CASSFQGAIYEQYF
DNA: TGTGCCAGCAGCTTCCAGGGTGCCATCTACGAGCAGTACTTC

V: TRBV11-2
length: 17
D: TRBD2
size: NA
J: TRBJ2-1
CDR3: CASSRGTTSGNYNEQFF
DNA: TGTGCCAGCAGCCGAGGTACGACTAGCGGGAACTACAATGAGCAGTTCTTC

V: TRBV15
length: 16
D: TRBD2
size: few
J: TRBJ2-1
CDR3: CATSSPGGSSYNEQFF
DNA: TGTGCCACCAGCTCCCCCGGGGGGAGCTCCTACAATGAGCAGTTCTTC

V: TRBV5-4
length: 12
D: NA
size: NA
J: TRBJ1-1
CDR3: CASSTKGMKAFF
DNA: TGTGCCAGCAGCACCAAGGGGATGAAAGCTTTCTTT

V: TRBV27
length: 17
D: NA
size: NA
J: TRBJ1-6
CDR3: CASSPRQGQSYNSPLHF
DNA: TGTGCCAGCAGTCCTCGACAAGGACAGTCGTATAATTCACCCCTCCACTTT

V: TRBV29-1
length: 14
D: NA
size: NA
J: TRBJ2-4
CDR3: CSVEEMWAKNIQYF
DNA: TGCAGCGTTGAAGAAATGTGGGCGAAAAACATTCAGTACTTC

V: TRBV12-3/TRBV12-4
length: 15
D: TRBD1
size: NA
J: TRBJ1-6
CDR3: CASSPTGQGNSPLHF
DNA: TGTGCCAGCAGCCCTACGGGACAGGGGAATTCACCCCTCCACTTT

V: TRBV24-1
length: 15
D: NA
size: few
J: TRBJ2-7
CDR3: CATSETGTGAYEQYF
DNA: TGTGCCACCAGTGAGACCGGGACTGGAGCCTACGAGCAGTACTTC

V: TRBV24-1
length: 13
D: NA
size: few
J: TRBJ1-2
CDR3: CATRSADSYGYTF
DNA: TGTGCCACCCGATCCGCGGACAGCTATGGCTACACCTTC

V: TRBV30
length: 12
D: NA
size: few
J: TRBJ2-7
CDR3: CAWKARRDEQYF
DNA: TGTGCCTGGAAGGCGAGAAGGGACGAGCAGTACTTC

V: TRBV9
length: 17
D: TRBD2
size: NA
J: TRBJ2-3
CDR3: CASSASRTSGRGDTQYF
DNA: TGTGCCAGCAGCGCCTCACGGACTAGCGGGAGAGGGGATACGCAGTATTTT

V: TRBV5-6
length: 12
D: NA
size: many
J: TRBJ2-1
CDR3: CASSVTYNEQFF
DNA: TGTGCCAGCAGCGTCACCTACAATGAGCAGTTCTTC

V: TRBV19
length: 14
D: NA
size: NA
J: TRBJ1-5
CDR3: CASRTQGSNQPQHF
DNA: TGTGCCAGTAGGACCCAGGGAAGCAATCAGCCCCAGCATTTT

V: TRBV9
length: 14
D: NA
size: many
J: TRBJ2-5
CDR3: CASIVGGRIETQYF
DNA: TGTGCCAGCATAGTAGGAGGGAGGATCGAGACCCAGTACTTC

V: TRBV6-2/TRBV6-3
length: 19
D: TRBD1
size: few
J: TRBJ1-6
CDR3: CASSYSLRDSQKGNSPLHF
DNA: TGTGCCAGCAGTTATTCTCTTCGGGACAGTCAAAAAGGGAATTCACCCCTCCACTTT

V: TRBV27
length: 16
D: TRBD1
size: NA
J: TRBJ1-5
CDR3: CASSRDSSFSNQPQHF
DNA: TGTGCCAGCAGTAGGGACAGCTCCTTTAGCAATCAGCCCCAGCATTTT

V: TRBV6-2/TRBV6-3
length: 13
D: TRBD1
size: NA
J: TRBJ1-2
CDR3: CASRWTGVYGYTF
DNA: TGTGCCAGCCGTTGGACAGGCGTCTATGGCTACACCTTC

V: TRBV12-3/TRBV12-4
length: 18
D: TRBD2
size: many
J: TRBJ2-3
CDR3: CASSLAGNGLAGGDTQYF
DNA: TGTGCCAGCAGTTTAGCGGGCAACGGACTAGCGGGAGGGGATACGCAGTATTTT

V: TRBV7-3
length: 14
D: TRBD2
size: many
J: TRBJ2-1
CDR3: CASSLSGGGNEQFF
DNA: TGTGCCAGCAGCTTATCGGGAGGGGGCAATGAGCAGTTCTTC

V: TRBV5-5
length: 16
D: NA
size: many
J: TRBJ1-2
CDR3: CASSFEAGHLNYGYTF
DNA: TGTGCCAGCAGCTTCGAAGCGGGACACCTGAACTATGGCTACACCTTC

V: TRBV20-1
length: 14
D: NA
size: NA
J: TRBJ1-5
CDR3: CGAWLSSGNQPQHF
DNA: TGCGGTGCTTGGTTGAGCAGTGGGAATCAGCCCCAGCATTTT

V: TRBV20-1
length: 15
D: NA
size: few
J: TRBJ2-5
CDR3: CSARDRRGDKETQYF
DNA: TGCAGTGCTAGAGATCGGAGAGGGGATAAGGAGACCCAGTACTTC

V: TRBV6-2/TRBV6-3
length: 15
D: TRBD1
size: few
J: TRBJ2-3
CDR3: CASSYDRGRRDTQYF
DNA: TGTGCCAGCAGTTACGACAGGGGGCGGAGAGATACGCAGTATTTT

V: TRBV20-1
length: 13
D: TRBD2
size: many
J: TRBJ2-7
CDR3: CSAPHGTRYEQYF
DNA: TGCAGTGCTCCCCACGGGACTAGGTACGAGCAGTACTTC